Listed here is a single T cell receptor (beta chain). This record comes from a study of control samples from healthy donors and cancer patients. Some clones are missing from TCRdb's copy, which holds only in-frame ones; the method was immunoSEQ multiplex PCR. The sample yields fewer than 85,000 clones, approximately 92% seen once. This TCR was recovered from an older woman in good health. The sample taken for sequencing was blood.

In DNA form, the CDR3 reads TGTGCCAGCAGCGATGAACCAGGGGCTTTCTTT. Protein sequence: CASSDEPGAFF. The rearrangement links TRBV7-9 to TRBJ1-1; a weak D match, TRBD1 (5 bases). With 5 bases removed from V and 11 bases from J, the gap between germline ends came to 12 bases. This CDR3 comprises 11 residues. CDR1 and CDR2 from the germline V gene are SEHNR and FQNEAQ (reference sequence).